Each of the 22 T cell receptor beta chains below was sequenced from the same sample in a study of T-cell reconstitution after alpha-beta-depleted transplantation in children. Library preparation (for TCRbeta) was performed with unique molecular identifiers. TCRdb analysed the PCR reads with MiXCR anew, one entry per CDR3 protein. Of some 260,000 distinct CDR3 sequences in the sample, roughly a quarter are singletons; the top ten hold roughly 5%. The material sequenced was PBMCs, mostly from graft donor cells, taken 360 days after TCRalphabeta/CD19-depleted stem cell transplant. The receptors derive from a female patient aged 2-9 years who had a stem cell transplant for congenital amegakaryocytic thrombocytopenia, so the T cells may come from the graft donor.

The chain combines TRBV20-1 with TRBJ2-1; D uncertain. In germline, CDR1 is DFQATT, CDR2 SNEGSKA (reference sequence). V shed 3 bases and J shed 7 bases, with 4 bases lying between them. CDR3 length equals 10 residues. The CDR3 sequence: CSARINEQFF. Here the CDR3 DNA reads TGCAGTGCTAGGATTAATGAGCAGTTCTTC.

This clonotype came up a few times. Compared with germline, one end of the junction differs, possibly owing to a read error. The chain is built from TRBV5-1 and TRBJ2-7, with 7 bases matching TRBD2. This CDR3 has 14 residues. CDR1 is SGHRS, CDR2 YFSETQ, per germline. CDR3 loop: CASRLGIAGVEQYF. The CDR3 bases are TGCGCCAGCAGGTTGGGCATTGCGGGGGTCGAGCAGTACTTC.

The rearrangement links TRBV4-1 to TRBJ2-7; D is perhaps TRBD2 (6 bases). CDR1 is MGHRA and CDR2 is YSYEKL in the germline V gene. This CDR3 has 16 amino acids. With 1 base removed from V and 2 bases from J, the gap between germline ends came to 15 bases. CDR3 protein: CASSQVHSSATYEQYF. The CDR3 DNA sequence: TGCGCCAGCAGCCAAGTGCATTCTAGCGCGACCTACGAGCAGTACTTC.

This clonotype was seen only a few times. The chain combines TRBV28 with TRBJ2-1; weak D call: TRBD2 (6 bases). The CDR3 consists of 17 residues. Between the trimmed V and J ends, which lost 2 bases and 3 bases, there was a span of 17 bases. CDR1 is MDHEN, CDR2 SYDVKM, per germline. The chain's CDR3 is CASSLTVAGLLYNEQFF. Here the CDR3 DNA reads TGTGCCAGCAGTTTAACCGTGGCGGGACTTCTCTACAATGAGCAGTTCTTC.

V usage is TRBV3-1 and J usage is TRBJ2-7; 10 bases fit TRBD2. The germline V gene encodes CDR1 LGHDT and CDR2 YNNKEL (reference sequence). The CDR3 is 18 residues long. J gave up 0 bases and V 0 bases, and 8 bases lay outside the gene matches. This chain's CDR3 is CASSQDLASGRPSYEQYF. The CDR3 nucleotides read TGTGCCAGCAGCCAAGATCTTGCTAGCGGGAGACCCTCCTACGAGCAGTACTTC.

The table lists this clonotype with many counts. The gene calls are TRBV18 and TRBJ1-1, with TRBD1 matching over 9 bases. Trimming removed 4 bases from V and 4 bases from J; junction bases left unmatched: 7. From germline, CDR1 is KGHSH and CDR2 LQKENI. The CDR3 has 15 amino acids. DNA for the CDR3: TGTGCCAGCTCACTTGGGACAGGGAGGGCCACTGAAGCTTTCTTT. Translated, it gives CASSLGTGRATEAFF.

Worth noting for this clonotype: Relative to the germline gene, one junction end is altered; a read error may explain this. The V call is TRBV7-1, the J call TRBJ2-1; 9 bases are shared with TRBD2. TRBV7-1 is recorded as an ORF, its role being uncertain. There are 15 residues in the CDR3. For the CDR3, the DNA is TGTGCCAGCAGCCCAGCGGGAGGAGCCTACAATGAGCAGTTCTTC. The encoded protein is CASSPAGGAYNEQFF.

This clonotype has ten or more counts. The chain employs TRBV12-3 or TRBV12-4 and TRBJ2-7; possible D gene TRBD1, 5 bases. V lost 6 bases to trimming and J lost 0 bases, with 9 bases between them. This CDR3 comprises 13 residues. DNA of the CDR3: TGTGCCAGCAGCCTCAGGGTCTCCTACGAGCAGTACTTC. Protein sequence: CASSLRVSYEQYF.

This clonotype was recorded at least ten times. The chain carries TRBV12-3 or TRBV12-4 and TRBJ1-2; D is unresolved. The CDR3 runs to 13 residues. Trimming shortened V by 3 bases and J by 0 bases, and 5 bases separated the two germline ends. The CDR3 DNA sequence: TGTGCCAGCAGTTTCGTGACTAACTATGGCTACACCTTC. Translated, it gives CASSFVTNYGYTF.

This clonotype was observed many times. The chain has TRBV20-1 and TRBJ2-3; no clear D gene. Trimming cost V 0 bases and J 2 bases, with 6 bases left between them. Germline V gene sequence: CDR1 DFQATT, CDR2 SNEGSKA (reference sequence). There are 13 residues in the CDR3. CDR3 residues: CSAREVYTDTQYF. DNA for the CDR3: TGCAGTGCTAGAGAGGTCTACACAGATACGCAGTATTTT.

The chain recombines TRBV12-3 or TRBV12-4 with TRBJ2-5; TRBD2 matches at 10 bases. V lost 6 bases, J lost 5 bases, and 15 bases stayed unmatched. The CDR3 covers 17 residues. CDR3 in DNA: TGTGCCAGCAGCCCTATTTGGGCTAGCGGGGGAGGTGAGACCCAGTACTTC. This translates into CASSPIWASGGGETQYF.

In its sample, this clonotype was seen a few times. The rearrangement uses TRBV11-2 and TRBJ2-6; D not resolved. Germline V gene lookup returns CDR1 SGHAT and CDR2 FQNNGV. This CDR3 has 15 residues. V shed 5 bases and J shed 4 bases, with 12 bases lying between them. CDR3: CASSQWGYGANVLTF. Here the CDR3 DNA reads TGTGCCAGCAGCCAGTGGGGATACGGGGCCAACGTCCTGACTTTC.

Written as DNA, the CDR3 is TGTGCCAGCAGTGAAGCAACCGGGTCCACTGAAGCTTTCTTT. It codes for CASSEATGSTEAFF. The rearrangement links TRBV6-1 to TRBJ1-1, with unresolved D. CDR3 length equals 14 residues. The V and J ends lost 0 bases and 4 bases respectively, with 9 bases between them. Germline V gives CDR1 MNHNS, CDR2 SASEGT.

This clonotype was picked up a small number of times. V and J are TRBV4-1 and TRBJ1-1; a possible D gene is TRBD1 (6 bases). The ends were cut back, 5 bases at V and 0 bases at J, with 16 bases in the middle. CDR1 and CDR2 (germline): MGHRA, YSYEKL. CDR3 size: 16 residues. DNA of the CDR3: TGCGCCAGCAGCTCCCAACAGGGCGCCTTGAACACTGAAGCTTTCTTT. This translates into CASSSQQGALNTEAFF.

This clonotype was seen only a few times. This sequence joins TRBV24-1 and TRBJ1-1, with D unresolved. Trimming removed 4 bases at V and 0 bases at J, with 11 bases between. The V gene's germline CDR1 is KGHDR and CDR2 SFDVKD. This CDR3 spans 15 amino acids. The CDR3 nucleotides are TGTGCCACCAGTGACTCCAGGACTCTGAACACTGAAGCTTTCTTT. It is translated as CATSDSRTLNTEAFF.

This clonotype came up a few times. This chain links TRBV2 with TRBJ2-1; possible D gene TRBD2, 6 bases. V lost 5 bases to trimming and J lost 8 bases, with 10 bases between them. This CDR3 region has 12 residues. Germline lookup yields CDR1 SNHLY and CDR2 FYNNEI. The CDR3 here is CASSLLAHEQFF. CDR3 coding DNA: TGTGCCAGCAGTTTACTAGCACATGAGCAGTTCTTC.

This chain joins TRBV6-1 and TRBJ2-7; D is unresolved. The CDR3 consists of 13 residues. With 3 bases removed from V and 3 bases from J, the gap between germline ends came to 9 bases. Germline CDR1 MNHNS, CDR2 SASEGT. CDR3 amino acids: CASSEYDVYEQYF. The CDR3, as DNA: TGTGCCAGCAGTGAGTACGACGTCTACGAGCAGTACTTC.

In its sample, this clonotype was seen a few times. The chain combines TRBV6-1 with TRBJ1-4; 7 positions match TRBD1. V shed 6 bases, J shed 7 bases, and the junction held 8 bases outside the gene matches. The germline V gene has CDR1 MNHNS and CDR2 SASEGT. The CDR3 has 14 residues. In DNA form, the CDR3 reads TGTGCCAGCAGGCCGACAGGGCGGGGTGAAAAACTGTTTTTT. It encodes CASRPTGRGEKLFF.

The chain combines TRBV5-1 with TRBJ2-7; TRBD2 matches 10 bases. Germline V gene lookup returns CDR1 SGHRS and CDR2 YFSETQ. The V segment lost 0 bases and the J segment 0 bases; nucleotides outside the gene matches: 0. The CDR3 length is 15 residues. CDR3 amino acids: CASSLASGGSYEQYF. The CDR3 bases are TGCGCCAGCAGCTTGGCTAGCGGGGGCTCCTACGAGCAGTACTTC.

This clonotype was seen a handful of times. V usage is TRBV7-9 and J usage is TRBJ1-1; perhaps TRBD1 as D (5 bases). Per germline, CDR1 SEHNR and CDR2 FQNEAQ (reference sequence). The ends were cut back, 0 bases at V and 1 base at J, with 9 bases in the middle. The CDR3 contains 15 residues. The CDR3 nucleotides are TGTGCCAGCAGCTTAGCCAGGGTTGAGAACACTGAAGCTTTCTTT. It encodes CASSLARVENTEAFF.

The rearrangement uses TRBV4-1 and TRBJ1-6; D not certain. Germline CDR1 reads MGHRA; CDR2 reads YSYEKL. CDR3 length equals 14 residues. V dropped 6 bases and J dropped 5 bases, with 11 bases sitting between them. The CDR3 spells CASRDGPNNSPLHF. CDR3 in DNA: TGCGCCAGCAGGGACGGACCAAATAATTCACCCCTCCACTTT.

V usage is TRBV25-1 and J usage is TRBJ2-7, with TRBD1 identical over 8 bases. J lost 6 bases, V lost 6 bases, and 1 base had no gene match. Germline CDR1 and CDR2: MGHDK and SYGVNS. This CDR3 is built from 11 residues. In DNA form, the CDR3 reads TGTGCCAGCAGAACAGGGGGCGAGCAGTACTTC. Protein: CASRTGGEQYF.